Presented here are 20 T cell receptor beta chains from one specimen sequenced in a study of blood T cell repertoires in COVID-19. Measured with immunoSEQ multiplex PCR; TCRdb has only the in-frame clones, and not every one. The sample has over 120,000 clones, more than 60% seen once. Input material: peripheral blood. All receptors come from a woman in her forties or fifties with active or convalescent COVID-19.

J is TRBJ1-6 and V is TRBV11-2; D is uncertain. The V gene lost 5 bases and the J gene lost 7 bases, with 15 bases spanning the gap. The CDR3 has 15 amino acids. Germline assignment: CDR1 SGHAT and CDR2 FQNNGV. The CDR3 DNA follows: TGTGCCAGCAGCGCCCGGACGGCGGGGAATTCACCCCTCCACTTT. Translating gives CASSARTAGNSPLHF.

The rearrangement links TRBV6-2 or TRBV6-3 to TRBJ2-7; 10 positions agree with TRBD1. V was pared by 4 bases and J by 3 bases, with 9 bases of the junction left unmatched. Germline values: CDR1 MNHEY, CDR2 SVGEGT. This CDR3 comprises 16 residues. CDR3 region: CASSSLSGTGVYEQYF. Written as DNA, the CDR3 is TGTGCCAGCAGTTCCCTATCTGGGACAGGGGTCTACGAGCAGTACTTC.

In its sample, this clone was seen once. This chain joins TRBV29-1 and TRBJ1-2, with TRBD1 as a possible D gene (6 bases). V was cut by 4 bases and J by 7 bases, with 7 bases left in between. Per the germline V gene, CDR1 is SQVTM and CDR2 is ANQGSEA. CDR3 length equals 10 residues. The CDR3 region has the DNA TGCAGCGTTGGGGACACTGGCTACACCTTC. As protein: CSVGDTGYTF.

The table lists this clone with a few counts. This chain uses TRBV24-1 with TRBJ1-5; no clear D. V lost 4 bases and J lost 4, with 7 bases in between. The V gene's germline CDR1 is KGHDR and CDR2 SFDVKD. This CDR3 is built from 13 residues. CDR3 amino acids: CATSEAGNQPQHF. The CDR3, as DNA: TGTGCCACCAGTGAAGCGGGGAATCAGCCCCAGCATTTT.

J is TRBJ2-2 and V is TRBV3-1 (or the pseudogene TRBV3-2), with 11 bases that match TRBD2. Germline values: CDR1 LGHDT, CDR2 YNNKEL (reference sequence). This CDR3 is built from 20 residues. Trimming removed 4 bases from V and 5 bases from J; junction bases left unmatched: 18. CDR3 nucleotides: TGTGCCAGCAGCCCCTGGGGGGAACTAGCGGGAGCCTTTGGGACCGGGGAGCTGTTTTTT. Translating gives CASSPWGELAGAFGTGELFF.

The gene calls are TRBV7-9 and TRBJ2-7; 7 bases match TRBD1. Germline V gene data show CDR1 as SEHNR and CDR2 as FQNEAQ (reference sequence). With V trimmed by 5 bases and J by 2 bases, 15 bases remained unmatched. The CDR3 spans 17 residues. CDR3 coding DNA: TGTGCCAGCAGCGGTCCCGCCCCCGGGACAGTTACCTACGAGCAGTACTTC. It specifies CASSGPAPGTVTYEQYF.

V usage is TRBV6-5 and J usage is TRBJ1-2; TRBD1 aligns across 7 bases. The CDR3 length is 14 residues. V dropped 6 bases and J dropped 3; count of bases not matched to a gene: 7. The V gene's germline CDR1 is MNHEY and CDR2 SVGAGI. The CDR3 loop reads CASSRQGWDYGYTF. The CDR3 DNA reads TGTGCCAGCAGCAGACAGGGCTGGGACTATGGCTACACCTTC.

This clone was found a few times. The chain employs TRBV29-1 and TRBJ1-1; no reliable D call. The length of the CDR3 is 12 residues. Per the germline V gene, CDR1 is SQVTM and CDR2 is ANQGSEA. V gave up 2 bases and J gave up 10 bases, with 14 bases separating them. The CDR3 reads CSVERDTPSAFF. The CDR3 region has the DNA TGCAGCGTTGAACGTGACACCCCTTCAGCTTTCTTT.

The V gene is TRBV30, the J gene TRBJ1-6, with D unresolved. There are 14 residues in the CDR3. Germline loops: CDR1 GTSNPN, CDR2 SVGIG (reference sequence). Trimming stripped 2 bases from V and 5 bases from J, with 10 bases between. CDR3 loop: CAWSREGDNSPLHF. The CDR3 nucleotides read TGTGCCTGGAGTCGGGAAGGCGATAATTCACCCCTCCACTTT.

The V gene is TRBV7-3, the J gene TRBJ2-7, with 8 bases that match TRBD2. Losses at the gene ends were 5 bases for V and 5 bases for J; bases not matched to a gene: 11. The germline gives CDR1 SGHTA, CDR2 FQGTGA. This CDR3 comprises 15 residues. This chain's CDR3 is CASSPAVAGLHEQYF. Here the CDR3 DNA reads TGTGCCAGCAGCCCCGCCGTAGCGGGACTCCACGAGCAGTACTTC.

This chain connects TRBV4-2 to TRBJ2-3; 9 bases line up with TRBD1. Trimming cost V 2 bases and J 3 bases; bases outside gene matches: 6. CDR3 length: 16 residues. Germline V gene sequence: CDR1 LGHNA, CDR2 YNFKEQ. CDR3 in DNA: TGTGCCAGCAGCCAAAGCCCGGACAGGGGAACAGATACGCAGTATTTT. It encodes CASSQSPDRGTDTQYF.

This clone was recorded at least ten times. V and J are TRBV4-3 and TRBJ2-7; 8 nucleotides agree with TRBD1. The CDR3 contains 15 residues. The germline V gene encodes CDR1 LGHNA and CDR2 YSLEER. With V trimmed by 1 base and J by 3 bases, 5 bases remained unmatched. CDR3 DNA sequence: TGCGCCAGCAGCCAAGTTCAGGGGGCGGGCTACGAGCAGTACTTC. Protein: CASSQVQGAGYEQYF.

The chain links TRBV27 to TRBJ2-3; D might be TRBD2 (6 bases). This CDR3 contains 14 residues. Germline V CDR1 and CDR2: MNHEY, SMNVEV (reference sequence). Trimming shortened V by 5 bases and J by 4 bases, and 13 bases separated the two germline ends. CDR3 residues: CASSTPGEPDTQYF. CDR3 sequence (DNA): TGTGCCAGCAGTACCCCGGGAGAACCAGATACGCAGTATTTT.

Turning to this clone: Distinct nucleotide sequences in the sample also encode this CDR3. V is TRBV7-2 and J is TRBJ1-1; D is undetermined. The V gene lost 2 bases and the J gene lost 1 base, with 5 bases spanning the gap. CDR3 length: 13 residues. CDR1 SGHTA and CDR2 FQGNSA come from the germline V gene. This chain's CDR3 is CASSLNRNTEAFF. DNA for the CDR3: TGTGCCAGCAGCTTAAACAGGAACACTGAAGCTTTCTTT. The full variable domain, with the rest looked up from reference TRBV7-2 and TRBJ1-1, is GAGVSQSPSNKVTEKGKDVELRCDPISGHTALYWYRQSLGQGLEFLIYFQGNSAPDKSGLPSDRFSAERTGGSVSTLTIQRTQQEDSAVYLCASSLNRNTEAFFGQGTRLTVV.

V gene TRBV2 combines with J gene TRBJ1-1; the D is unclear. The CDR3 is 16 residues long. Trimming cost V 1 base and J 3 bases, with 15 bases left between them. Looked up from germline, CDR1 is SNHLY and CDR2 is FYNNEI. The DNA for the CDR3 is TGTGCCAGCAGTGAAGAGTTGGTAACGTCGGACACTGAAGCTTTCTTT. It translates to CASSEELVTSDTEAFF. Complete variable domain (other parts from reference TRBV2 and TRBJ1-1): EPEVTQTPSHQVTQMGQEVILRCVPISNHLYFYWYRQILGQKVEFLVSFYNNEISEKSEIFDDQFSVERPDGSNFTLKIRSTKLEDSAMYFCASSEELVTSDTEAFFGQGTRLTVV.

V gene TRBV6-2 or TRBV6-3 combines with J gene TRBJ2-3; perhaps TRBD1 as D (6 bases). Germline CDR1 and CDR2: MNHEY and SVGEGT. The CDR3 contains 16 residues. The V end lost 0 bases, the J end lost 2 bases, and 12 bases lay between the germline ends. The CDR3 sequence is CASSYSDRLITDTQYF. The CDR3 nucleotides are TGTGCCAGCAGTTACTCCGACAGGTTAATCACAGATACGCAGTATTTT.

This sequence joins TRBV19 and TRBJ1-1; D is possibly TRBD1 (5 bases). The CDR3 sequence is 14 residues long. Germline CDR1 reads LNHDA; CDR2 reads SQIVND (reference sequence). V lost 1 base to trimming and J lost 4 bases, with 10 bases between them. This CDR3 is CASSIAGGPTEAFF. Here the CDR3 DNA reads TGTGCCAGTAGTATAGCGGGGGGACCCACTGAAGCTTTCTTT.

This clone was found once. This sequence joins TRBV4-2 and TRBJ2-7; no firm D call. Germline-derived CDR1 and CDR2 are LGHNA and YNFKEQ. The CDR3 has 14 amino acids. V lost 1 base and J lost 0, with 7 bases in between. The CDR3 spells CASSQVYGSYEQYF. The CDR3 bases are TGTGCCAGCAGCCAAGTTTACGGCTCCTACGAGCAGTACTTC.

The rearrangement joins TRBV19 to TRBJ1-1, with TRBD1 matching 9 bases. With 4 bases clipped from V and 5 bases from J, the junction kept 5 bases outside the gene matches. Per the germline V gene, CDR1 is LNHDA and CDR2 is SQIVND (reference sequence). CDR3 length: 14 amino acids. Written as DNA, the CDR3 is TGTGCCAGTAGTACTACAGGGGGCGCGACTGAAGCTTTCTTT. The encoded protein is CASSTTGGATEAFF.

This chain connects TRBV19 to TRBJ2-2, with 7 positions matching TRBD2. The CDR3 length is 15 residues. With V trimmed by 3 bases and J by 5 bases, 6 bases remained unmatched. Germline assignment: CDR1 LNHDA and CDR2 SQIVND (reference sequence). The CDR3, as DNA: TGTGCCAGTAGTATCCCTGCTAGCGGTACCGGGGAGCTGTTTTTT. Residues: CASSIPASGTGELFF.